The 22 T cell receptor beta chains given below trace back to one sample, sequenced in a study of cytomegalovirus exposure and HLA in healthy donors. The data were produced by immunoSEQ multiplex PCR, yet TCRdb's version contains in-frame clones alone and is incomplete. The table shows fewer than 200,000 clones, with 89% occurring only once. The sample was PBMCs. All receptors derive from a man aged 18 to 35 in good health and CMV-seropositive.

The V call is TRBV9, the J call TRBJ2-3; D possibly corresponds to TRBD1 (6 bases). The V and J ends lost 4 bases and 2 bases respectively, with 14 bases between them. The CDR3 is made up of 15 amino acids. Germline lookup yields CDR1 SGDLS and CDR2 YYNGEE. The CDR3 DNA reads TGTGCCAGCAGCCGGACAGCCGAAAACACAGATACGCAGTATTTT. Protein product: CASSRTAENTDTQYF.

The J gene is TRBJ1-1, the V gene TRBV5-1; the D is unclear. This CDR3 comprises 14 residues. The germline CDR1 and CDR2 sequences are SGHRS and YFSETQ. The ends were cut back, 4 bases at V and 4 bases at J, with 14 bases in the middle. CDR3 region: CASSDALEGTEAFF. The CDR3 region has the DNA TGCGCCAGCAGCGATGCTTTGGAGGGCACTGAAGCTTTCTTT.

The rearrangement joins TRBV28 to TRBJ1-2; no clear D. Germline CDR1 reads MDHEN; CDR2 reads SYDVKM. This CDR3 has 13 amino acids. Deletions cut 5 bases from V and 5 bases from J, with 12 bases between. In DNA form, the CDR3 reads TGTGCCAGCAGTCCCGCGGGCGCTTATGGCTACACCTTC. Protein product: CASSPAGAYGYTF.

The table lists this clone with a few counts. This chain links TRBV7-8 with TRBJ2-7; D may be TRBD1 (6 bases). Per the germline V gene, CDR1 is SGHVS and CDR2 is FQNEAQ. The CDR3 runs to 15 residues. V lost 1 base to trimming and J lost 3 bases, with 13 bases between them. CDR3 amino acids: CASSLEWTVDYEQYF. CDR3 bases: TGTGCCAGCAGCTTAGAATGGACAGTGGACTACGAGCAGTACTTC.

The V and J genes are TRBV7-2 and TRBJ2-7; TRBD2 agrees at 11 bases. The CDR3 has 17 residues. After removal of 2 bases from V and 4 bases from J, the junction contained 10 bases not matched to a gene. Germline V lookup: CDR1 SGHTA, CDR2 FQGNSA. CDR3 nucleotide sequence: TGTGCCAGCAGCTTAACTAGCGGGAGAGGATCGGGATACGAGCAGTACTTC. This codes for CASSLTSGRGSGYEQYF.

The rearrangement links TRBV27 to TRBJ2-7; 9 nucleotides line up with TRBD1. The germline CDR1 and CDR2 sequences are MNHEY and SMNVEV (reference sequence). The ends lost 5 bases at V and 2 bases at J; junction bases unmatched: 1. The CDR3 is made up of 13 amino acids. The CDR3 sequence: CASSRTGAYEQYF. CDR3 sequence (DNA): TGTGCCAGCAGTCGGACAGGGGCCTACGAGCAGTACTTC.

The V call is TRBV19, the J call TRBJ2-3; 11 bases line up with TRBD2. The germline gives CDR1 LNHDA, CDR2 SQIVND (reference sequence). This CDR3 contains 17 residues. Unmatched junction bases numbered 10, after V lost 3 bases and J lost 5 bases. The CDR3 protein is CASSMGLTSGNGDTQYF. The DNA for the CDR3 is TGTGCCAGTAGTATGGGGCTGACTAGCGGGAATGGAGATACGCAGTATTTT.

This clone was seen once. This rearrangement joins TRBV28 to TRBJ2-7; 11 bases line up with TRBD2. CDR1 is MDHEN and CDR2 is SYDVKM in the germline V gene. With 7 bases clipped from V and 3 bases from J, the junction kept 8 bases outside the gene matches. CDR3 length: 15 amino acids. This CDR3 reads CASTHPGTSGYEQYF. CDR3 nucleotides: TGTGCCAGCACCCACCCTGGGACTAGCGGCTACGAGCAGTACTTC. Supplemented by reference TRBV28 and TRBJ2-7, the full variable domain reads DVKVTQSSRYLVKRTGEKVFLECVQDMDHENMFWYRQDPGLGLRLIYFSYDVKMKEKGDIPEGYSVSREKKERFSLILESASTNQTSMYLCASTHPGTSGYEQYFGPGTRLTVT.

A note on this clone: This specimen includes other DNA sequences encoding the same CDR3. The genes are TRBV9 and TRBJ2-1, with a possible D match to TRBD1 (7 bases). The germline gives CDR1 SGDLS, CDR2 YYNGEE. Between the trimmed V and J ends, which lost 0 bases and 7 bases, there was a span of 8 bases. This CDR3 contains 13 residues. The CDR3 sequence: CASSVAGGNEQFF. CDR3 coding DNA: TGTGCCAGCAGCGTAGCAGGGGGGAATGAGCAGTTCTTC.

The chain has TRBV11-1 and TRBJ2-1, with 7 nucleotides matching TRBD2. Germline CDR1 SGHAT, CDR2 FQDESV (reference sequence). With 1 base clipped from V and 12 bases from J, the junction kept 9 bases outside the gene matches. The CDR3 spans 14 residues. The CDR3 loop reads CASSLGWREQGQFF. CDR3 nucleotides: TGTGCCAGCAGCTTAGGTTGGCGGGAGCAGGGGCAGTTCTTC.

The V call is TRBV2, the J call TRBJ1-4; a possible D gene is TRBD1 (5 bases). The V and J ends lost 8 bases and 7 bases respectively, with 14 bases between them. This CDR3 region has 13 residues. The germline V gene encodes CDR1 SNHLY and CDR2 FYNNEI. The CDR3 nucleotides read TGTGCCAGCCTAGGAGGGGCGATTGAAAAACTGTTTTTT. Translating it yields CASLGGAIEKLFF.

This chain uses TRBV29-1 with TRBJ2-1; TRBD2 is a possible D gene (5 bases). Germline V CDR1 and CDR2: SQVTM, ANQGSEA. This CDR3 region has 16 residues. Deletions cut 5 bases from V and 4 bases from J, with 21 bases between. CDR3 nucleotides: TGCAGCGTTATTGTGGCGGGCCCCAAGGGTTACAATGAGCAGTTCTTC. Translating gives CSVIVAGPKGYNEQFF.

The V and J genes are TRBV11-1 and TRBJ1-2, with a tentative D call TRBD1 (6 bases). Per the germline V gene, CDR1 is SGHAT and CDR2 is FQDESV (reference sequence). This CDR3 has 15 amino acids. The V and J ends lost 1 base and 2 bases respectively, with 11 bases between them. The CDR3 nucleotides read TGTGCCAGCAGCTTAGATCCCAGGGGAAACTATGGCTACACCTTC. Protein product: CASSLDPRGNYGYTF.

The chain has TRBV6-4 and TRBJ2-3; 8 bases fit TRBD2. Germline CDR1 reads MRHNA; CDR2 reads SNTAGT. CDR3 length equals 14 residues. Trimming at V came to 8 bases and at J to 2 bases, leaving 6 bases not matched to a gene. The CDR3 region is CASAPGLDTDTQYF. DNA of the CDR3: TGTGCCAGCGCACCGGGACTAGACACAGATACGCAGTATTTT.

This clone was recorded only once. The V and J genes are TRBV7-9 and TRBJ2-7, with 7 bases matching TRBD2. V shed 2 bases, J shed 5 bases, and the junction held 6 bases outside the gene matches. CDR3 length: 14 residues. CDR1 SEHNR and CDR2 FQNEAQ come from the germline V gene (reference sequence). The CDR3 DNA reads as TGTGCCAGCAGCTTATTAGCGGGTTCTCACGAGCAGTACTTC. The encoded protein is CASSLLAGSHEQYF.

About this clone itself: A much larger clone is a single base away; this may be a read error. DNA of the CDR3: TGTGCCAGCAGTGGGGACAGGGCCTATGGCTACACCTTC. This codes for CASSGDRAYGYTF. The V call is TRBV6-1, the J call TRBJ1-2; 9 bases fit TRBD1. Germline lookup yields CDR1 MNHNS and CDR2 SASEGT. After removal of 4 bases from V and 4 bases from J, the junction contained 1 base not matched to a gene. The CDR3 consists of 13 residues.

The chain carries TRBV6-1 and TRBJ2-7; D call uncertain. Trimming pared 5 bases from V and 2 bases from J, leaving 13 bases between. Germline CDR1 MNHNS, CDR2 SASEGT. The CDR3 consists of 14 residues. CDR3 sequence: CASSMGRMTYEQYF. In DNA form, the CDR3 reads TGTGCCAGCAGTATGGGCAGGATGACCTACGAGCAGTACTTC.

This clone was seen only once. The chain is built from TRBV5-1 and TRBJ2-1, with D tentatively TRBD1 (6 bases). Per the germline V gene, CDR1 is SGHRS and CDR2 is YFSETQ. V dropped 4 bases and J dropped 6 bases, with 17 bases sitting between them. There are 15 residues in the CDR3. The CDR3 bases are TGCGCCAGCAGCACAACAGGGCCGGATCTCAATGAGCAGTTCTTC. Protein sequence: CASSTTGPDLNEQFF.

The rearrangement uses TRBV29-1 and TRBJ2-3, with TRBD1 identical over 7 bases. Germline assignment: CDR1 SQVTM and CDR2 ANQGSEA. The CDR3 has 15 amino acids. With V trimmed by 4 bases and J by 4 bases, 11 bases remained unmatched. CDR3 loop: CSVGYSGQDPDTQYF. The CDR3 bases are TGCAGCGTTGGTTATTCTGGACAGGACCCAGATACGCAGTATTTT.

J is TRBJ2-7 and V is TRBV27; TRBD2 matches at 11 bases. The CDR3 sequence is 15 residues long. The V and J ends lost 2 bases and 4 bases, in that order; junction bases with no gene match: 4. Germline-derived CDR1 and CDR2 are MNHEY and SMNVEV (reference sequence). CDR3 residues: CASSLGASGRYEQYF. CDR3 nucleotides: TGTGCCAGCAGTTTAGGGGCTAGCGGGAGGTACGAGCAGTACTTC.

The chain couples TRBV11-2 to TRBJ1-1; D is possibly TRBD1 (6 bases). CDR1 is SGHAT and CDR2 is FQNNGV in the germline V gene. V lost 5 bases and J 6 bases, leaving 13 bases between the germline ends. The CDR3 runs to 13 residues. CDR3: CASSNTGSSEAFF. The CDR3 DNA reads as TGTGCCAGCAGCAACACAGGGTCCTCTGAAGCTTTCTTT. The entire variable domain, with the rest obtained from reference TRBV11-2 and TRBJ1-1, is as follows: EAGVAQSPRYKIIEKRQSVAFWCNPISGHATLYWYQQILGQGPKLLIQFQNNGVVDDSQLPKDRFSAERLKGVDSTLKIQPAKLEDSAVYLCASSNTGSSEAFFGQGTRLTVV.

In its sample, this clone was seen once. The rearrangement joins TRBV19 to TRBJ2-7, with 9 bases that match TRBD1. Germline lookup yields CDR1 LNHDA and CDR2 SQIVND (reference sequence). There are 14 residues in the CDR3. The trim removed 9 bases at V and 2 bases at J, leaving 8 bases unmatched. The CDR3 spells CASQTGTGPYEQYF. DNA of the CDR3: TGTGCCAGCCAAACCGGGACAGGGCCCTACGAGCAGTACTTC. Complete variable domain (other parts from reference TRBV19 and TRBJ2-7): DGGITQSPKYLFRKEGQNVTLSCEQNLNHDAMYWYRQDPGQGLRLIYYSQIVNDFQKGDIAEGYSVSREKKESFPLTVTSAQKNPTAFYLCASQTGTGPYEQYFGPGTRLTVT.